The source of this T cell receptor beta chain is a study of cytomegalovirus exposure and HLA in healthy donors. Whole-study results and caveats: Across donors, presence/absence analyses took sequencing depth to be roughly uniform. A later analysis linked a missense variant in DCLRE1C to the trimming of TCR beta V and J genes.

Primers: 60 Vbeta forward and 13 Jbeta reverse. Repertoires were generated with immunoSEQ multiplex PCR, while TCRdb's copy carries only in-frame clones and drops some. The sample shows 60,000 to 80,000 clones, and about 0.76% sits with its ten largest clones. As concerns this clone: Its specificity is not known.

The sample comprised PBMCs. This clonotype was sampled from a boy younger than 18 in good health and CMV-seronegative.

The CDR3 is CASSGGNTEAFF. CDR3 nucleotides: TGTGCCAGCAGTGGCGGCAACACTGAAGCTTTCTTT. V is TRBV9 and J is TRBJ1-1; no clear D gene. This CDR3 spans 12 amino acids. The germline V gene encodes CDR1 SGDLS and CDR2 YYNGEE. The V and J ends lost 5 bases and 2 bases respectively, with 7 bases between them. The variable domain in full, with the rest retrieved from reference TRBV9 and TRBJ1-1, is DSGVTQTPKHLITATGQRVTLRCSPRSGDLSVYWYQQSLDQGLQFLIQYYNGEERAKGNILERFSAQQFPDLHSELNLSSLELGDSALYFCASSGGNTEAFFGQGTRLTVV.